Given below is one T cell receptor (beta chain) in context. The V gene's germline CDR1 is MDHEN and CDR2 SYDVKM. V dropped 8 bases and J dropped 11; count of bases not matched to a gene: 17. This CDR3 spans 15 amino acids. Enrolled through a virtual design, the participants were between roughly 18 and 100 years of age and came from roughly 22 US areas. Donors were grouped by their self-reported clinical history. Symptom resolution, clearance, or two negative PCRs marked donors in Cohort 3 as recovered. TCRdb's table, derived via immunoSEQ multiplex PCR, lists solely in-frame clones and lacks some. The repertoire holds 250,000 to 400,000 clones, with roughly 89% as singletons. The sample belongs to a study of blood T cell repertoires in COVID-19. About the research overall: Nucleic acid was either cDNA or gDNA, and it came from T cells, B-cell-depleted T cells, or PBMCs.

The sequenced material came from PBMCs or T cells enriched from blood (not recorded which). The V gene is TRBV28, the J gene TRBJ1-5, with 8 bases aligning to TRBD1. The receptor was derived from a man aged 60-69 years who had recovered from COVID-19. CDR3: CASRPTGTGLRTQHF. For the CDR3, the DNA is TGTGCCAGCCGTCCAACCGGGACAGGATTGAGGACCCAGCATTTT.